The source of this T cell receptor beta chain is a study of CD8 T cells in ankylosing spondylitis. Overall study findings and caveats: According to the report, clones linked to the disease were significantly enriched in matched synovial fluid samples taken from ankylosing spondylitis patients. What seemed typical of ankylosing spondylitis blood was a TCR beta motif built from several highly homologous variants.

V shed 2 bases and J shed 7 bases, with 27 bases lying between them. This CDR3 is 19 amino acids long. Germline assignment: CDR1 SGHAT and CDR2 FQDESV (reference sequence). TCRdb redid the calling of the 5' RACE reads with MiXCR, one entry per CDR3 protein. The sample consists of roughly 440,000 distinct CDR3 sequences, under 20% of them appearing once. With respect to this clonotype: Its antigen is as yet unknown.

This TCR came from a male donor with ankylosing spondylitis. V usage is TRBV11-1 and J usage is TRBJ2-1; no clear D. Material for sequencing was blood, either unsorted or a sorted T cell fraction (not recorded which). In nucleotides, the CDR3 is TGTGCCAGCAGCTTACGTTTGACGGACCCTTCTCAACGTAGGAATGAGCAGTTCTTC. This sequence encodes CASSLRLTDPSQRRNEQFF.